Reported below is one T cell receptor (beta chain). Its antigen is currently unknown. The data were obtained in a study of cytomegalovirus exposure and HLA in healthy donors. Study conclusions and caveats: CMV serostatus was the sole immune exposure data available. TCR beta V- and J-gene trimming was later associated with a missense DCLRE1C variant.

A multiplex PCR was run with 60 Vbeta primers and 13 Jbeta primers. TCRdb's table, derived via immunoSEQ multiplex PCR, lists solely in-frame clones and lacks some. The table has roughly 200,000 clones, nearly 80% seen once. The germline V and J ends were trimmed by 1 base and 3 bases, with 10 bases remaining between them. CDR1 is SEHNR, CDR2 FQNEAQ, per germline (reference sequence). The CDR3 length is 14 residues. The sample comprised PBMCs. The chain joins TRBV7-9 to TRBJ2-7, with D maybe TRBD2 (5 bases). The TCR originated in a female donor in good health and CMV-seronegative. CDR3 in amino acids: CASSLGGPYYEQYF. The DNA of the CDR3 is TGTGCCAGCAGCTTAGGCGGGCCCTACTACGAGCAGTACTTC. The full variable domain, in which reference TRBV7-9 and TRBJ2-7 provide the parts outside the CDR3, is DTGVSQNPRHKITKRGQNVTFRCDPISEHNRLYWYRQTLGQGPEFLTYFQNEAQLEKSRLLSDRFSAERPKGSFSTLEIQRTEQGDSAMYLCASSLGGPYYEQYFGPGTRLTVT.